The sequence of this T cell receptor beta chain was determined in a study of T cells after yellow fever vaccination. General observations from the study: FACS-sorted repertoires could contain abundant clonotypes contaminating from the bulk population. Peaking on day 5 versus 15, the secondary response was faster but weaker.

The CDR3 sequence is 17 residues long. Trimming shortened V by 2 bases and J by 7 bases, and 21 bases separated the two germline ends. Germline CDR1 reads SGHRS; CDR2 reads YFSETQ. One entry per CDR3 protein, called by TCRdb with MiXCR from the 5' RACE reads. The repertoire holds roughly 56,000 distinct CDR3 sequences, with approximately 6% as singletons. The rearrangement joins TRBV5-1 to TRBJ1-4; a weak D match, TRBD1 (6 bases). Sequencing used PBMCs, either bulk or a sorted T-cell subset (CD4+, CD8+, memory, or dextramer-sorted; not recorded which), obtained on the day of the yellow fever booster vaccination. The clonotype originates from a man between 18 and 29 years old who received the YFV17D yellow fever vaccine. The CDR3, as DNA: TGCGCCAGCAGCTTAAACGCCCCGCAGGGGATAGGTGAAAAACTGTTTTTT. Translating gives CASSLNAPQGIGEKLFF. Combining the CDR3 with reference TRBV5-1 and TRBJ1-4 gives the whole variable domain KAGVTQTPRYLIKTRGQQVTLSCSPISGHRSVSWYQQTPGQGLQFLFEYFSETQRNKGNFPGRFSGRQFSNSRSEMNVSTLELGDSALYLCASSLNAPQGIGEKLFFGSGTQLSVL.